A single sample gave rise to the 30 T cell receptor beta chains below, sequenced in a study of T cells in Graves' hyperthyroidism and ophthalmopathy. Researchers took RNA transcripts and amplified the TCR beta CDR3 regions from them. An initial round of RT-PCR targeting the TCR CDR3 relied on the HTBI primer set. MiXCR, applied by TCRdb to the multiplex PCR reads, yields one record per CDR3 protein. This table has under 400,000 distinct CDR3 sequences, less than 15% appearing once. Sequencing used blood. All receptors come from a woman aged 18-30 years with Graves' hyperthyroidism.

Ten or more counts support this clonotype. This chain uses TRBV11-2 with TRBJ2-5, with TRBD2 identical over 10 bases. Germline values: CDR1 SGHAT, CDR2 FQNNGV. V was pared by 5 bases and J by 2 bases, with 2 bases of the junction left unmatched. There are 14 residues in the CDR3. CDR3 in DNA: TGTGCCAGCAGCGAACTAGCGGGACAAGAGACCCAGTACTTC. It translates to CASSELAGQETQYF.

This chain links TRBV6-5 with TRBJ1-5, with D possibly matching TRBD1 (6 bases). The germline V gene has CDR1 MNHEY and CDR2 SVGAGI. Trimming shortened V by 2 bases and J by 4 bases, and 21 bases separated the two germline ends. CDR3 length equals 18 residues. The CDR3 here is CASSYLTRTDNDNQPQHF. In nucleotides, the CDR3 is TGTGCCAGCAGTTACCTAACCAGGACAGACAATGATAATCAGCCCCAGCATTTT.

This clonotype showed up many times. The chain has TRBV24-1 and TRBJ1-5; no clear D gene. V was shortened by 2 bases and J by 0 bases, with 1 base between the two germline ends. The CDR3 contains 13 residues. Germline CDR1 is KGHDR and CDR2 is SFDVKD. CDR3 DNA: TGTGCCACCAGTGATTATAGCAATCAGCCCCAGCATTTT. Residues: CATSDYSNQPQHF.

As regards this clonotype: It may be a read error: a sequence one base away is much more abundant. CDR3 amino acids: CASSPQGTATLPQHF. The CDR3 DNA sequence: TGTGCCAGCAGTCCTCAGGGGACCGCAACCCTGCCCCAGCATTTT. The chain employs TRBV2 and TRBJ1-5, with a tentative D call TRBD1 (6 bases). V was clipped by 5 bases and J by 9 bases, with 20 bases between them. The CDR3 has 15 residues. Germline CDR1 SNHLY, CDR2 FYNNEI.

This clonotype was recorded many times. The rearrangement uses TRBV28 and TRBJ1-5, with a possible D match to TRBD1 (5 bases). The CDR3 runs 14 residues. V lost 5 bases to trimming and J lost 3 bases, with 11 bases between them. The V gene's germline CDR1 is MDHEN and CDR2 SYDVKM. The CDR3 region is CASSIQGLNQPQHF. For the CDR3, the DNA is TGTGCCAGCAGTATCCAGGGTCTCAATCAGCCCCAGCATTTT.

The count of this clonotype is one. The J gene is TRBJ2-7, the V gene TRBV5-1, with 12 bases fitting TRBD1. The CDR3 consists of 15 residues. With V trimmed by 0 bases and J by 5 bases, 3 bases remained unmatched. In germline, CDR1 is SGHRS, CDR2 YFSETQ. CDR3 in DNA: TGCGCCAGCAGCTTGGAGGGACAGGGGGCGCACGAGCAGTACTTC. Its translation is CASSLEGQGAHEQYF.

There are many counts of this clonotype. The chain joins TRBV6-1 to TRBJ2-3, with 10 bases fitting TRBD1. Trimming cost V 5 bases and J 1 base; bases outside gene matches: 6. CDR3 size: 16 residues. Germline V gene sequence: CDR1 MNHNS, CDR2 SASEGT. The CDR3 DNA is TGTGCCAGCAGTCACGACAGGGGGCGCGGCACAGATACGCAGTATTTT. Translating it yields CASSHDRGRGTDTQYF.

This clonotype was detected many times. The rearrangement joins TRBV20-1 to TRBJ2-1; TRBD2 agrees at 7 bases. The V segment lost 0 bases and the J segment 10 bases; nucleotides outside the gene matches: 3. The germline CDR1 and CDR2 sequences are DFQATT and SNEGSKA (reference sequence). This CDR3 region has 12 residues. CDR3 sequence reads: CSARDGREEQFF. The CDR3 nucleotides are TGCAGTGCTAGAGATGGGAGGGAGGAGCAGTTCTTC.

This clonotype was observed at least ten times. This chain connects TRBV28 to TRBJ1-6; 10 positions agree with TRBD1. Trimming at V came to 8 bases and at J to 6 bases, leaving 1 base not matched to a gene. The CDR3 sequence is 13 residues long. CDR1 and CDR2 (germline): MDHEN, SYDVKM. CDR3 coding DNA: TGTGCCAGCGGGACAGGGGCTAATTCACCCCTCCACTTT. Protein product: CASGTGANSPLHF.

This clonotype was detected many times. The chain combines TRBV2 with TRBJ2-5, with D possibly matching TRBD1 (5 bases). Germline CDR1 reads SNHLY; CDR2 reads FYNNEI. Trimming stripped 2 bases from V and 1 base from J, with 14 bases between. The length of the CDR3 is 16 residues. The CDR3 spells CASSESGAPRQETQYF. The CDR3 DNA follows: TGTGCCAGCAGTGAATCTGGGGCGCCTCGCCAAGAGACCCAGTACTTC. The entire variable domain, with the rest obtained from reference TRBV2 and TRBJ2-5, is as follows: EPEVTQTPSHQVTQMGQEVILRCVPISNHLYFYWYRQILGQKVEFLVSFYNNEISEKSEIFDDQFSVERPDGSNFTLKIRSTKLEDSAMYFCASSESGAPRQETQYFGPGTRLLVL.

This clonotype was found a few times. The gene calls are TRBV7-3 and TRBJ2-3; TRBD2 aligns across 12 bases. Germline-derived CDR1 and CDR2 are SGHTA and FQGTGA. The junction had 9 bases not matched to a gene; V was cut back by 2 bases and J by 6 bases. The CDR3 is 17 residues long. The CDR3 DNA follows: TGTGCCAGCAGCTTAGTAGGGCTAGCGGGGGGGCCGGATACGCAGTATTTT. Its protein is CASSLVGLAGGPDTQYF.

Many counts were recorded for this clonotype. The chain uses TRBV24-1 and TRBJ2-2; tentatively, D is TRBD1 (6 bases). The CDR3 runs 13 residues. Germline V gene lookup returns CDR1 KGHDR and CDR2 SFDVKD. The V and J ends lost 7 bases and 1 base respectively, with 6 bases between them. The CDR3 region has the DNA TGTGCCACCAGGGACAGGAACACCGGGGAGCTGTTTTTT. This codes for CATRDRNTGELFF.

This clonotype was counted many times. This chain links TRBV28 with TRBJ1-5, with a tentative D call TRBD1 (5 bases). Trimming shortened V by 5 bases and J by 1 base, and 9 bases separated the two germline ends. The germline gives CDR1 MDHEN, CDR2 SYDVKM. This CDR3 is built from 14 residues. In nucleotides, the CDR3 is TGTGCCAGCAGTCAGGGCACAAGCAATCAGCCCCAGCATTTT. It encodes CASSQGTSNQPQHF.

This clonotype was seen repeatedly, ten times or more. The chain links TRBV2 to TRBJ1-4; no reliable D call. Trimming left V 6 bases short and J 5 bases short, with 4 bases between. The CDR3 is 11 residues long. Per germline, CDR1 SNHLY and CDR2 FYNNEI. In DNA, the CDR3 is TGTGCCAGCAGGGACAATGAAAAACTGTTTTTT. The encoded protein is CASRDNEKLFF.

Comments on this clonotype: Because the CDR3 is missing its conserved closing phenylalanine or tryptophan, this is likely a read error. This sequence joins TRBV10-3 and TRBJ2-2, with 14 bases that match TRBD2. The CDR3 loop spans 17 amino acids. With 6 bases clipped from V and 1 base from J, the junction kept 4 bases outside the gene matches. The germline V gene has CDR1 ENHRY and CDR2 SYGVKD. DNA for the CDR3: TGTGCCATCAGCCCCGGGACTAGCGGGGGGAACACCGGGGAGCTGTTTTTA. This translates into CAISPGTSGGNTGELFL.

This clonotype was recorded at least ten times. The chain recombines TRBV28 with TRBJ2-1; no clear D gene. The germline gives CDR1 MDHEN, CDR2 SYDVKM. V lost 3 bases and J 1 base, leaving 10 bases between the germline ends. This CDR3 has 15 amino acids. CDR3 loop: CASSFGSASYNEQFF. The CDR3, as DNA: TGTGCCAGCAGTTTTGGGTCAGCTTCCTACAATGAGCAGTTCTTC.

This sequence joins TRBV10-3 and TRBJ1-3, with D possibly being TRBD1 (5 bases). The ends were cut back, 3 bases at V and 0 bases at J, with 9 bases in the middle. The germline gives CDR1 ENHRY, CDR2 SYGVKD. This CDR3 spans 15 amino acids. The CDR3 sequence is CAISDRDFSGNTIYF. DNA for the CDR3: TGTGCCATCAGTGACAGGGACTTCTCTGGAAACACCATATATTTT.

The chain uses TRBV28 and TRBJ2-2; 8 nucleotides agree with TRBD1. The junction had 6 bases not matched to a gene; V was cut back by 3 bases and J by 6 bases. The CDR3 spans 15 residues. Looked up from germline, CDR1 is MDHEN and CDR2 is SYDVKM. The CDR3 region is CASSLQGAGAGELFF. The CDR3 nucleotides are TGTGCCAGCAGTTTGCAGGGGGCAGGAGCCGGGGAGCTGTTTTTT.

This clonotype has at least ten counts. CDR3 amino acids: CASGTGEENEQFF. CDR3 bases: TGTGCCAGCGGGACAGGCGAGGAAAATGAGCAGTTCTTC. The chain joins TRBV6-1 to TRBJ2-1; 8 nucleotides align to TRBD1. Germline CDR1 is MNHNS and CDR2 is SASEGT. V dropped 8 bases and J dropped 7; count of bases not matched to a gene: 7. The length of the CDR3 is 13 residues.

The chain has TRBV9 and TRBJ2-3, with a tentative D call TRBD2 (5 bases). Germline V gene lookup returns CDR1 SGDLS and CDR2 YYNGEE. The ends were cut back, 4 bases at V and 2 bases at J, with 14 bases in the middle. The CDR3 totals 15 residues. This chain's CDR3 is CASSSAGIHTDTQYF. The CDR3, as DNA: TGTGCCAGCAGCTCCGCCGGGATCCACACAGATACGCAGTATTTT.

This clonotype was seen ten or more times. This CDR3 reads CATSAHAVQRDYNEQFF. The CDR3 DNA follows: TGTGCCACCAGTGCCCATGCTGTGCAGCGGGACTACAATGAGCAGTTCTTC. J is TRBJ2-1 and V is TRBV24-1, with 7 bases fitting TRBD2. This CDR3 has 17 residues. Germline CDR1 KGHDR, CDR2 SFDVKD. The V gene end was trimmed by 5 bases and the J gene end by 3 bases; junction bases not matched to a gene: 12.

This clonotype has a count of ten or more. V is TRBV6-2 or TRBV6-3 and J is TRBJ2-7; D ambiguous. The V gene lost 6 bases and the J gene lost 2 bases, with 8 bases spanning the gap. Germline V gives CDR1 MNHEY, CDR2 SVGEGT. This CDR3 spans 12 amino acids. CDR3 sequence reads: CASRTLTYEQYF. The CDR3 region has the DNA TGTGCCAGCAGAACCTTAACCTACGAGCAGTACTTC.

In the case of this clonotype: Given the absence of the conserved phenylalanine or tryptophan at the CDR3 end, a read error is likely. J is TRBJ1-2 and V is TRBV20-1, with 9 positions matching TRBD1. Germline lookup yields CDR1 DFQATT and CDR2 SNEGSKA (reference sequence). The CDR3 spans 17 residues. The J segment lost 5 bases and the V segment lost 3 bases, leaving 16 bases of the junction unmatched. The CDR3 sequence: CSASEAGTGTFAYGYTL. Here the CDR3 DNA reads TGCAGTGCTAGTGAAGCCGGGACAGGGACCTTTGCTTATGGCTACACCCTC.

This clonotype occurred many times. This rearrangement joins TRBV19 to TRBJ2-1, with D tentatively TRBD2 (6 bases). Germline V gene lookup returns CDR1 LNHDA and CDR2 SQIVND (reference sequence). Trimming took 11 bases from V and 0 from J, leaving 17 bases between them. The length of the CDR3 is 15 residues. The CDR3 nucleotides read TGTGCCGCCCGGAGCCGGGGGAGCTCCTACAATGAGCAGTTCTTC. Translating it yields CAARSRGSSYNEQFF.

This clonotype was seen many times. V gene TRBV3-1 combines with J gene TRBJ2-3; D may be TRBD2 (5 bases). This CDR3 is 16 amino acids long. Per the germline V gene, CDR1 is LGHDT and CDR2 is YNNKEL (reference sequence). The germline V and J ends were trimmed by 0 bases and 6 bases, with 16 bases remaining between them. The CDR3 region has the DNA TGTGCCAGCAGCCAAGAAACCTCCTCTCGAGGGGATACGCAGTATTTT. Its translation: CASSQETSSRGDTQYF.

This clonotype was seen a few times. This rearrangement joins TRBV9 to TRBJ2-2; 7 bases line up with TRBD1. CDR1 and CDR2 from the germline V gene are SGDLS and YYNGEE. V trimming: 4 bases; J trimming: 2 bases; junction bases outside the gene matches: 8. The CDR3 consists of 16 residues. CDR3 DNA sequence: TGTGCCAGCAGCACAGGGGCAGGGGGAAACACCGGGGAGCTGTTTTTT. Translated: CASSTGAGGNTGELFF.

The chain carries TRBV25-1 and TRBJ2-1; possible D gene TRBD1, 6 bases. There are 14 residues in the CDR3. CDR1 and CDR2 from the germline V gene are MGHDK and SYGVNS. Trimming removed 9 bases from V and 12 bases from J, with 24 bases in between. CDR3 nucleotides: TGTGCCAGTAGCCGGGACATCCCGATATTTGGGCAGTTCTTC. It encodes CASSRDIPIFGQFF.

This clonotype was seen ten or more times. The chain employs TRBV28 and TRBJ2-1, with 9 positions matching TRBD1. This CDR3 spans 15 amino acids. V dropped 3 bases and J dropped 5; count of bases not matched to a gene: 5. Germline V gene sequence: CDR1 MDHEN, CDR2 SYDVKM. CDR3 in amino acids: CASSLGTGYNNEQFF. The CDR3 nucleotides read TGTGCCAGCAGTTTGGGGACAGGGTATAACAATGAGCAGTTCTTC.

This clonotype has at least ten counts. V usage is TRBV19 and J usage is TRBJ1-4; D not certain. V was clipped by 9 bases and J by 10 bases, with 21 bases between them. This CDR3 has 14 amino acids. Germline loops: CDR1 LNHDA, CDR2 SQIVND (reference sequence). CDR3 DNA sequence: TGTGCCAGCGCTACAAGGGTTATAGTGGGAAAACTGTTTTTT. This translates into CASATRVIVGKLFF. The entire variable domain, with the rest obtained from reference TRBV19 and TRBJ1-4, is as follows: DGGITQSPKYLFRKEGQNVTLSCEQNLNHDAMYWYRQDPGQGLRLIYYSQIVNDFQKGDIAEGYSVSREKKESFPLTVTSAQKNPTAFYLCASATRVIVGKLFFGSGTQLSVL.

This sequence joins TRBV29-1 and TRBJ1-2; D remains unclear. Trimming took 0 bases from V and 7 from J, leaving 15 bases between them. In germline, CDR1 is SQVTM, CDR2 ANQGSEA. The CDR3 loop spans 14 amino acids. The CDR3 sequence is CSVEEQQPGTGYTF. CDR3 bases: TGCAGCGTTGAAGAGCAACAACCGGGTACTGGCTACACCTTC.